This T cell receptor (beta chain) was captured by sequencing in a study of T cell repertoires in aging, cancer and after chemotherapy (dated by TCRdb to 2018 to 2020). A note on the overall study: Six donor age groups were covered, ranging from 30 or younger up to 70 or older, and each group contained at least three individuals. The full dataset contained roughly 8.8 million TCR reads. A cohort of some 210 cancer patients (roughly 90 with hematological and 124 with solid cancers) was assembled, and 95 healthy donors were included as a reference group. TCR repertoires from healthy donor controls were recorded over periods of several months to years and showed clear clonal overlap between repeated samplings. To examine immunoaging and T cell reconstitution after chemotherapy, the study profiled TCR beta repertoires in peripheral blood from healthy donors and cancer patients. Summary of the overall study and its limitations: According to the authors, the repertoire data do not permit conclusions about immunological memory after chemotherapy. In both cancer cohorts, median generation probability rose over the chemotherapy interval, which suggests that the repertoire was reconstituted through rebound thymic output. In healthy donors, the drop in TCR diversity with age came mainly from a loss of richness, whereas in cancer patients a loss of evenness also played a part. Significantly lower blood TCR diversity and higher clonality were observed in untreated patients with hematological or solid cancers than in age-matched healthy donors.

As encoded in the germline V gene (reference sequence), CDR1 is SEHNR while CDR2 is FQNEAQ. The CDR3 goes from the cysteine to the phenylalanine over 16 residues. The only DNA kept is the CDR3, 48 bases in frame from the first base. The V end loses 5 bases and the J end loses 5 bases, and a stretch of 18 bases separates them. With respect to this clonotype: What this receptor recognizes is not known. There are no base qualities to consult, and no much larger clone falls within one base.

Instead of sorted cells or RNA, genomic DNA extracted from peripheral blood served as the source for amplifying TCR beta rearrangements. Rearranged TRB sequences spanning V, D and J segments were amplified in a multiplex touch-down PCR with a mixed TRB-A/B primer pool. Illumina adapters and sample indices were added to the amplicons in two consecutive PCR reactions performed with Phusion HS II polymerase. Amplicons were gel-purified using the NucleoSpin Gel and PCR Clean-up kit and were subsequently checked with Qubit and an Agilent 2100 Bioanalyzer. Sequencing of the libraries was done on an Illumina MiSeq with paired-end, single-indexed 600-cycle runs. In the paper's pipeline: MiXCR versions 2.12 and 3.0.5 were used to process the TRB sequences. A clone was defined as each unique CDR3 nucleotide sequence, and only productive sequences supported by at least two reads were kept. The repertoire metrics were Shannon diversity, evenness, clonality (defined as one minus evenness), and alpha-parameterized diversity profiles covering alpha 0 to 5. The IGoR algorithm was used to compute generation probabilities of clones in paired pre- and post-chemotherapy samples. TCRdb ran its own pipeline on the public reads, namely fastp trimming at Q25 and MiXCR clone calling, and kept in-frame beta chains. Every distinct CDR3 protein forms one entry, paired with its most common genes and DNA. These V and J calls originate from TCRdb's pipeline instead of the authors' own analysis. The sample records nearly 11,000 distinct CDR3 sequences, roughly 30% of which are singletons. The top ten hold less than 2.5% of the sample.

The rearrangement joined TRBV7-9 to TRBJ1-4, and the D gene may be TRBD1, 6 bases matching. Specimen: blood. The TCR originated in a human donor in good health. The nucleotides read TGTGCCAGCAGCCGGTTAATACAGGGTGAGAATGAAAAACTGTTTTTT. It specifies CASSRLIQGENEKLFF.